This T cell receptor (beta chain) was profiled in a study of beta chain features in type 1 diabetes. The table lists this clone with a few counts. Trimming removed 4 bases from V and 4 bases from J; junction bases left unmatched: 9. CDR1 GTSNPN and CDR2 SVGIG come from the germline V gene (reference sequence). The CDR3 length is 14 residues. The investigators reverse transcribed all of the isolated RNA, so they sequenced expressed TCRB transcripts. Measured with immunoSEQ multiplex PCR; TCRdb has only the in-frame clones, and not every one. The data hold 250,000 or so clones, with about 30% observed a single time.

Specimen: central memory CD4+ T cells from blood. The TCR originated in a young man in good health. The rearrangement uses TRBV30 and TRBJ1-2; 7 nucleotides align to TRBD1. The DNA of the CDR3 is TGTGCCTGGAAACAACAGGGGAGGAGCTATGGCTACACCTTC. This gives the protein CAWKQQGRSYGYTF.